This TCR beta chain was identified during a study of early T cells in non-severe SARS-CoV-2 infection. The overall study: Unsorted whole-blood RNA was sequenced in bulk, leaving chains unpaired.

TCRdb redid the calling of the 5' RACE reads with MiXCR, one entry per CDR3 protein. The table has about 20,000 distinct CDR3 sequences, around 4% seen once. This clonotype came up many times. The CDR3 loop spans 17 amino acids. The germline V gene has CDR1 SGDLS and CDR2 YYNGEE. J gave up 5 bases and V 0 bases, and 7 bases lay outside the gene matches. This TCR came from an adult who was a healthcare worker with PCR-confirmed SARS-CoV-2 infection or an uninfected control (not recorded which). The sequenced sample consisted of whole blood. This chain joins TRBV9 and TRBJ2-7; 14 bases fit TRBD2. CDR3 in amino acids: CASSVGLAGGFDHEQYF. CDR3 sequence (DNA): TGTGCCAGCAGCGTAGGACTAGCGGGGGGGTTTGATCACGAGCAGTACTTC.